This TCR beta chain was identified during a study of control samples from healthy donors and cancer patients. This CDR3 comprises 16 residues. Germline V gene sequence: CDR1 SGHAT, CDR2 FQNNGV. The V and J ends lost 5 bases and 3 bases respectively, with 16 bases between them. Produced via immunoSEQ multiplex PCR; TCRdb's table is partial and in-frame only. In the table there are about 130,000 clones, around nine tenths of which are singletons. The TCR was taken from a man aged 35 to 55 in good health. The sequencing sample was made of blood. This rearrangement joins TRBV11-2 to TRBJ1-4; D remains ambiguous. The CDR3 spells CASSQYSDQANEKLFF. CDR3 DNA sequence: TGTGCCAGCAGCCAGTACAGTGATCAGGCTAATGAAAAACTGTTTTTT.